The next 13 T cell receptor beta chains were all read from a single sample in a study of T cells in Graves' hyperthyroidism and ophthalmopathy. TCR beta CDR3 regions were amplified from RNA. Carried out on the TCR CDR3, a first-round RT-PCR used the HTBI primer set. Using its own MiXCR run on the multiplex PCR reads, TCRdb lists one record per CDR3 protein. The table lists about 270,000 distinct CDR3 sequences, around 25% of them singletons, with under 40% in the top ten. The material sequenced was blood. The source is a woman in her 40s with Graves' ophthalmopathy.

The V gene is TRBV19, the J gene TRBJ2-7, with D possibly TRBD1 on 7 matching bases. Looked up from germline, CDR1 is LNHDA and CDR2 is SQIVND (reference sequence). The CDR3 length is 18 residues. Trimming took 2 bases from V and 4 from J, leaving 24 bases between them. The CDR3 sequence: CASSIRTGRVRGTYEQYF. CDR3 coding DNA: TGTGCCAGTAGTATACGGACAGGAAGGGTCCGCGGGACTTACGAGCAGTACTTC.

This clonotype was found many times. The chain recombines TRBV11-1 with TRBJ1-5; TRBD1 might be the D (5 bases). The CDR3 sequence is 16 residues long. V shed 3 bases and J shed 4 bases, with 16 bases lying between them. Germline values: CDR1 SGHAT, CDR2 FQDESV (reference sequence). CDR3 residues: CASSFGLGGSNQPQHF. The CDR3 DNA reads TGTGCCAGCAGCTTCGGCCTGGGGGGAAGTAATCAGCCCCAGCATTTT.

This clonotype was recorded at least ten times. CDR3 nucleotides: TGCAGTCCGACAAAACAGGGTCATAGGTACGAGCAGTACTTC. Protein sequence: CSPTKQGHRYEQYF. This chain connects TRBV20-1 to TRBJ2-7; D is possibly TRBD1 (6 bases). CDR1 and CDR2 from the germline V gene are DFQATT and SNEGSKA (reference sequence). Trimming removed 8 bases from V and 4 bases from J, with 21 bases in between. CDR3 length equals 14 residues.

There are many counts of this clonotype. This chain connects TRBV12-3 or TRBV12-4 to TRBJ2-7; D not resolved. Trimming left V 5 bases short and J 5 bases short, with 10 bases between. The CDR3 has 12 amino acids. CDR3 residues: CASSPRVNEQYF. DNA for the CDR3: TGTGCCAGCAGTCCCCGTGTGAACGAGCAGTACTTC.

The J gene is TRBJ2-7, the V gene TRBV12-3 or TRBV12-4, with TRBD2 matching over 11 bases. V lost 7 bases, J lost 6 bases, and 8 bases stayed unmatched. This CDR3 is built from 14 residues. The CDR3 loop reads CASTLAGGPAEQYF. CDR3 nucleotide sequence: TGTGCCAGCACCTTAGCGGGAGGGCCGGCCGAGCAGTACTTC.

This clonotype was counted ten times or more. V usage is TRBV20-1 and J usage is TRBJ2-2; 14 nucleotides match TRBD2. The CDR3 sequence is 15 residues long. Looked up from germline, CDR1 is DFQATT and CDR2 is SNEGSKA (reference sequence). Germline trimming cut 6 bases from V and 7 bases from J; bases unmatched to any gene: 7. CDR3 coding DNA: TGCAGTGCCGTCGGACTAGCGGGAGGCAGCGGGGAGCTGTTTTTT. Translation: CSAVGLAGGSGELFF.

This clonotype occurred many times. The chain uses TRBV7-2 and TRBJ2-7; possibly TRBD1 or TRBD2 for D (5 bases each). The CDR3 covers 15 residues. V was pared by 1 base and J by 4 bases, with 14 bases between. Germline CDR1 is SGHTA and CDR2 is FQGNSA. As DNA, the CDR3 is TGTGCCAGCAGCTTAGGGGACGGACGGGGATACGAGCAGTACTTC. Translated, it gives CASSLGDGRGYEQYF.

This clonotype was observed many times. The rearrangement joins TRBV27 to TRBJ1-2, with 10 bases matching TRBD1. CDR3 length: 14 amino acids. Germline CDR1 MNHEY, CDR2 SMNVEV (reference sequence). The V gene end was trimmed by 2 bases and the J gene end by 7 bases; junction bases not matched to a gene: 4. The CDR3 here is CASSLGQGVGGYTF. For the CDR3, the DNA is TGTGCCAGCAGTTTAGGACAGGGGGTTGGTGGCTACACCTTC.

The rearrangement uses TRBV6-2 or TRBV6-3 and TRBJ2-5, with 9 bases fitting TRBD1. CDR1 is MNHEY, CDR2 SVGEGT, per germline. There are 19 residues in the CDR3. The V gene end was trimmed by 6 bases and the J gene end by 2 bases; junction bases not matched to a gene: 19. This CDR3 reads CASSSPGQGVAEEQETQYF. As DNA, the CDR3 is TGTGCCAGCAGCTCCCCGGGACAGGGAGTAGCGGAGGAACAAGAGACCCAGTACTTC.

This clonotype was seen many times. V usage is TRBV30 and J usage is TRBJ1-1, with D maybe TRBD1 (5 bases). Trimming took 0 bases from V and 5 from J, leaving 10 bases between them. Germline CDR1 reads GTSNPN; CDR2 reads SVGIG (reference sequence). The CDR3 sequence is 13 residues long. The CDR3 nucleotides read TGTGCCTGGAGTGTCGAGGGACGGACTGAAGCTTTCTTT. It specifies CAWSVEGRTEAFF.

This clonotype occurred a few times. V gene TRBV6-1 combines with J gene TRBJ1-2; D unresolved. The CDR3 has 15 amino acids. V was cut by 6 bases and J by 5 bases, with 19 bases left in between. The germline CDR1 and CDR2 sequences are MNHNS and SASEGT. The CDR3 loop reads CASRGEREVLYGYTF. CDR3 in DNA: TGTGCCAGCAGGGGTGAGAGGGAGGTCCTTTATGGCTACACCTTC.

Only a few counts were recorded for this clonotype. The rearrangement links TRBV28 to TRBJ2-2; 7 positions match TRBD2. CDR1 and CDR2 (germline): MDHEN, SYDVKM. V trimming: 5 bases; J trimming: 1 base; junction bases outside the gene matches: 4. The CDR3 spans 15 residues. This CDR3 reads CASSTSSGNTGELFF. The CDR3 bases are TGTGCCAGCAGTACCTCTAGCGGGAACACCGGGGAGCTGTTTTTT. The variable domain in full, completed from reference TRBV28 and TRBJ2-2, reads DVKVTQSSRYLVKRTGEKVFLECVQDMDHENMFWYRQDPGLGLRLIYFSYDVKMKEKGDIPEGYSVSREKKERFSLILESASTNQTSMYLCASSTSSGNTGELFFGEGSRLTVL.

This clonotype was found many times. V gene TRBV30 combines with J gene TRBJ2-7; 7 bases fit TRBD1. The CDR3 sequence is 15 residues long. V shed 1 base, J shed 3 bases, and the junction held 9 bases outside the gene matches. Looked up from germline, CDR1 is GTSNPN and CDR2 is SVGIG (reference sequence). The CDR3 DNA reads TGTGCCTGGAGTGAGACAGGGCCATCGCGCTACGAGCAGTACTTC. Amino acid sequence: CAWSETGPSRYEQYF.